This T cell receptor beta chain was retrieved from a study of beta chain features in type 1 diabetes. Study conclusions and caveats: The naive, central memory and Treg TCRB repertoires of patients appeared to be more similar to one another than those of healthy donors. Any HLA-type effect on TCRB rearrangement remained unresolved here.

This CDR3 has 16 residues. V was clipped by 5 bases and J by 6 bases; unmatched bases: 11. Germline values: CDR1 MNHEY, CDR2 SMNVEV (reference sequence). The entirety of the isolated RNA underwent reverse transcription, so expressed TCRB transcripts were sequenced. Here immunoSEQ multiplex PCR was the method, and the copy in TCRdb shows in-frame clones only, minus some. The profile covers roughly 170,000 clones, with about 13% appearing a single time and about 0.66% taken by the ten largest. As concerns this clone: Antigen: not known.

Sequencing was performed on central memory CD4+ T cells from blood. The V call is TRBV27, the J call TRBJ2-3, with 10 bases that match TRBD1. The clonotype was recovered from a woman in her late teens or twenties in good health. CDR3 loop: CASSIGDRGYRDTQYF. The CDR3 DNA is TGTGCCAGCAGTATCGGGGACAGGGGCTACCGGGATACGCAGTATTTT.